Shown below are 5 T cell receptor beta chains from a single sample sequenced in a study of cytomegalovirus exposure and HLA in healthy donors. The PCR ran on 60 Vbeta and 13 Jbeta primers. Here immunoSEQ multiplex PCR was the method, and the copy in TCRdb shows in-frame clones only, minus some. This table has about 96,000 clones, 60% to 85% appearing once. The specimen was PBMCs. Receptors originate from a man between 45 and 60 years old in good health and CMV-seropositive.

In its sample, this clone was seen a few times. This chain joins TRBV5-1 and TRBJ2-3, with 14 bases that match TRBD2. V shed 0 bases, J shed 4 bases, and the junction held 7 bases outside the gene matches. This CDR3 comprises 18 residues. The V gene's germline CDR1 is SGHRS and CDR2 YFSETQ. Written as DNA, the CDR3 is TGCGCCAGCAGCTTGGGTAGACGGGGACTAGCGGGGGCAGATACGCAGTATTTT. Translating it yields CASSLGRRGLAGADTQYF.

The rearrangement links TRBV29-1 to TRBJ1-2; 8 nucleotides agree with TRBD1. CDR1 is SQVTM, CDR2 ANQGSEA, per germline. The CDR3 loop spans 15 amino acids. Germline trimming cut 0 bases from V and 4 bases from J; bases unmatched to any gene: 7. The DNA of the CDR3 is TGCAGCGTTGAAGATTGGGGACAGGCGTCCTATGGCTACACCTTC. The encoded protein is CSVEDWGQASYGYTF.

This clone was seen only once. The chain uses TRBV18 and TRBJ2-7; perhaps TRBD1 as D (7 bases). The V gene lost 2 bases and the J gene lost 3 bases, with 11 bases spanning the gap. The CDR3 loop spans 14 amino acids. Germline V gene data show CDR1 as KGHSH and CDR2 as LQKENI. CDR3 DNA sequence: TGTGCCAGCTCACCAGGAGGGGGCAGCTACGAGCAGTACTTC. The encoded protein is CASSPGGGSYEQYF. Complete variable domain (other parts from reference TRBV18 and TRBJ2-7): NAGVMQNPRHLVRRRGQEARLRCSPMKGHSHVYWYRQLPEEGLKFMVYLQKENIIDESGMPKERFSAEFPKEGPSILRIQQVVRGDSAAYFCASSPGGGSYEQYFGPGTRLTVT.

CDR3 loop: CAWSRIAGQSPLHF. In DNA, the CDR3 is TGTGCCTGGAGTAGAATAGCAGGGCAATCACCCCTCCACTTT. This chain links TRBV30 with TRBJ1-6; a possible D gene is TRBD1 (5 bases). Trimming left V 2 bases short and J 10 bases short, with 15 bases between. CDR3 length: 14 residues. CDR1 and CDR2 (germline): GTSNPN, SVGIG (reference sequence).

This clone has more than one count but fewer than ten. CDR3 nucleotides: TGTGCCTGGGAGACCGGGACAGGGGTTGGCTCACCCCTCCACTTT. It yields the protein CAWETGTGVGSPLHF. The V gene is TRBV30, the J gene TRBJ1-6, with TRBD1 matching 10 bases. The J segment lost 10 bases and the V segment lost 5 bases, leaving 11 bases of the junction unmatched. The CDR3 runs to 15 residues. Germline-derived CDR1 and CDR2 are GTSNPN and SVGIG (reference sequence).